This T cell receptor (beta chain) emerged from a study of control samples from healthy donors and cancer patients. The protocol was immunoSEQ multiplex PCR, while the TCRdb copy is restricted to in-frame clones and leaves out a portion. This sample has some 120,000 clones, with 80% to 95% found just once. This clone was seen only once. Germline CDR1 SGHNT, CDR2 YYREEE (reference sequence). The CDR3 spans 15 residues. J was trimmed by 0 bases and V by 4 bases; bases with no gene match: 6. J is TRBJ2-7 and V is TRBV5-4; TRBD1 agrees at 8 bases. Sequenced input: PBMCs. The clonotype was recovered from a man older than 75 with head and neck cancer. The CDR3 spells CASSRPGQDSYEQYF. CDR3 sequence (DNA): TGTGCCAGCAGCAGACCGGGACAGGACTCCTACGAGCAGTACTTC.